The 7 T cell receptor beta chains below were found in one sample sequenced in a study of blood T cell repertoires in COVID-19. Generated by immunoSEQ multiplex PCR, the TCRdb table keeps only in-frame clones and is missing some. Here the sample spans about 430,000 clones, nearly 90% being singletons. Sequencing used PBMCs or T cells enriched from blood (not recorded which). The receptors stem from a woman aged 18-29 years who had been exposed to COVID-19.

The chain recombines TRBV7-8 with TRBJ2-7; 8 bases line up with TRBD2. CDR3 length: 14 amino acids. V lost 5 bases and J lost 4; bases outside the gene matches: 7. In germline, CDR1 is SGHVS, CDR2 FQNEAQ. For the CDR3, the DNA is TGTGCCAGCAGCCCCGGGGGGGGGAGATACGAGCAGTACTTC. It translates to CASSPGGGRYEQYF. The whole variable domain, filled in from reference TRBV7-8 and TRBJ2-7, reads GAGVSQSPRYKVAKRGQDVALRCDPISGHVSLFWYQQALGQGPEFLTYFQNEAQLDKSGLPSDRFFAERPEGSVSTLKIQRTQQEDSAVYLCASSPGGGRYEQYFGPGTRLTVT.

This clone was seen just once. The DNA for the CDR3 is TGTGCCAGTAGCTTGGGACAGTTCAGGGATGAGCAGTTCTTC. Translated: CASSLGQFRDEQFF. The chain links TRBV19 to TRBJ2-1; 7 positions agree with TRBD1. The germline gives CDR1 LNHDA, CDR2 SQIVND (reference sequence). V shed 6 bases and J 8 bases; nucleotides not matched to a gene: 10. CDR3 size: 14 residues.

The V gene is TRBV28, the J gene TRBJ1-5, with TRBD1 matching 9 bases. V lost 3 bases, J lost 5 bases, and 5 bases stayed unmatched. Germline assignment: CDR1 MDHEN and CDR2 SYDVKM. The CDR3 covers 15 residues. CDR3 in amino acids: CASSFPRDRDQPQHF. CDR3 bases: TGTGCCAGCAGTTTTCCCCGGGACAGGGATCAGCCCCAGCATTTT.

The J gene is TRBJ2-7, the V gene TRBV5-1; maybe TRBD2 (5 bases). Germline V gene lookup returns CDR1 SGHRS and CDR2 YFSETQ. Trimming removed 1 base from V and 5 bases from J, with 22 bases in between. This CDR3 is 17 amino acids long. CDR3 in amino acids: CASSLFFVGRTVHEQYF. DNA for the CDR3: TGCGCCAGCAGCTTGTTTTTCGTGGGAAGGACTGTCCACGAGCAGTACTTC.

The chain uses TRBV18 and TRBJ2-7; 9 bases fit TRBD1. Germline CDR1 reads KGHSH; CDR2 reads LQKENI. V lost 3 bases, J lost 6 bases, and 0 bases stayed unmatched. The CDR3 is 12 amino acids. The CDR3 nucleotides read TGTGCCAGCTCACCGACAGGGGGCGAGCAGTACTTC. Protein sequence: CASSPTGGEQYF.

V and J are TRBV12-3 or TRBV12-4 and TRBJ1-6; 7 bases agree with TRBD1. The CDR3 has 13 amino acids. The junction had 2 bases not matched to a gene; V was cut back by 6 bases and J by 6 bases. Here the CDR3 DNA reads TGTGCCAGCAGCTGGGACAGTAATTCACCCCTCCACTTT. Translating it yields CASSWDSNSPLHF.

The chain recombines TRBV4-2 with TRBJ2-3; possibly TRBD2 for D (5 bases). CDR3 length: 16 amino acids. Trimming took off 0 bases at V and 8 bases at J, with 18 bases between the two ends. CDR1 and CDR2 from the germline V gene are LGHNA and YNFKEQ. DNA of the CDR3: TGTGCCAGCAGCCAAGATTTGCCGGGGTCTCATGCTACGCAGTATTTT. This codes for CASSQDLPGSHATQYF.